The next 18 T cell receptor beta chains were all read from a single sample in a study of cytomegalovirus exposure and HLA in healthy donors. TCRdb's table, derived via immunoSEQ multiplex PCR, lists solely in-frame clones and lacks some. The sample lists about 56,000 clones, around 90% occurring once. Sequenced sample: PBMCs. These receptor sequences come from a man aged 18 to 30 in good health and CMV-seronegative.

The chain recombines TRBV7-2 with TRBJ2-1; 11 bases are a match to TRBD2. The CDR3 spans 17 residues. V was pared by 2 bases and J by 6 bases, with 9 bases of the junction left unmatched. Looked up from germline, CDR1 is SGHTA and CDR2 is FQGNSA. The CDR3: CASSLNQPLAGGNEQFF. The CDR3 DNA reads as TGTGCCAGCAGCTTAAACCAGCCCCTAGCGGGAGGCAATGAGCAGTTCTTC.

The chain employs TRBV27 and TRBJ2-5; D call uncertain. CDR3 size: 14 residues. Germline V gene lookup returns CDR1 MNHEY and CDR2 SMNVEV (reference sequence). The V end lost 2 bases, the J end lost 4 bases, and 11 bases lay between the germline ends. CDR3 DNA: TGTGCCAGCAGTTTAAGCCGGAGAGGAGAGACCCAGTACTTC. Amino acids: CASSLSRRGETQYF.

The chain uses TRBV13 and TRBJ2-1; tentative D call: TRBD2 (6 bases). The CDR3 covers 15 residues. CDR1 is PRHDT and CDR2 is FYEKMQ in the germline V gene (reference sequence). V shed 4 bases and J shed 4 bases, with 14 bases lying between them. CDR3 amino acids: CASSSGGEKYNEQFF. The CDR3 region has the DNA TGTGCCAGCAGCTCCGGGGGAGAAAAGTACAATGAGCAGTTCTTC.

CDR3 DNA: TGTGCCAGCAGTTTACTCAGGGCGCAAGAGACCCAGTACTTC. It specifies CASSLLRAQETQYF. The rearrangement joins TRBV28 to TRBJ2-5, with a possible D match to TRBD1 (5 bases). In germline, CDR1 is MDHEN, CDR2 SYDVKM. The CDR3 totals 14 residues. Trimming shortened V by 2 bases and J by 2 bases, and 9 bases separated the two germline ends.

The chain uses TRBV6-6 and TRBJ2-7; 8 bases line up with TRBD2. Germline V lookup: CDR1 MNHNY, CDR2 SVGAGI (reference sequence). This CDR3 is 16 amino acids long. The ends lost 0 bases at V and 5 bases at J; junction bases unmatched: 9. The CDR3 loop reads CASSYSFLREVDEQYF. The CDR3, as DNA: TGTGCCAGCAGTTACTCATTTTTGCGGGAGGTGGACGAGCAGTACTTC.

The chain combines TRBV15 with TRBJ1-4; a weak D match, TRBD1 (5 bases). V was pared by 3 bases and J by 5 bases, with 31 bases between. Germline V gene sequence: CDR1 LNHNV, CDR2 YYDKDF (reference sequence). The CDR3 runs to 21 residues. The CDR3 spells CATSRGWTQYRFSGANEKLFF. The CDR3 DNA reads as TGTGCCACCAGCAGGGGATGGACTCAGTACAGGTTTAGCGGGGCAAATGAAAAACTGTTTTTT.

The chain recombines TRBV12-5 with TRBJ2-3; 7 nucleotides align to TRBD2. V gave up 1 base and J gave up 7 bases; unmatched junction bases: 5. This CDR3 is 14 amino acids long. Germline loops: CDR1 LGHNT, CDR2 FRNRAP. CDR3 bases: TGTGCTAGTGGTTTGGGGGGGGGTTCTAATACGCAGTATTTT. This encodes CASGLGGGSNTQYF.

V is TRBV20-1 and J is TRBJ1-1; D is perhaps TRBD1 (5 bases). The V end lost 3 bases, the J end lost 8 bases, and 7 bases lay between the germline ends. Germline assignment: CDR1 DFQATT and CDR2 SNEGSKA (reference sequence). This CDR3 contains 10 residues. In DNA, the CDR3 is TGCAGTGCTAGGGGGGGGGAAGCTTTCTTT. Its translation: CSARGGEAFF.

This sequence joins TRBV7-9 and TRBJ2-7, with a possible D match to TRBD2 (6 bases). CDR3 size: 13 residues. Per germline, CDR1 SEHNR and CDR2 FQNEAQ (reference sequence). The ends were cut back, 5 bases at V and 6 bases at J, with 14 bases in the middle. The CDR3, as DNA: TGTGCCAGCAGCCCGCCAGGGACTGCCGAGCAGTACTTC. Protein product: CASSPPGTAEQYF. The variable domain in full, completed from reference TRBV7-9 and TRBJ2-7, reads DTGVSQNPRHKITKRGQNVTFRCDPISEHNRLYWYRQTLGQGPEFLTYFQNEAQLEKSRLLSDRFSAERPKGSFSTLEIQRTEQGDSAMYLCASSPPGTAEQYFGPGTRLTVT.

The CDR3 spells CASSQGEQGSYGYTF. The CDR3 DNA follows: TGTGCCAGCAGCCAAGGAGAACAGGGAAGCTATGGCTACACCTTC. The chain employs TRBV4-2 and TRBJ1-2; tentative D call: TRBD1 (6 bases). V lost 1 base, J lost 4 bases, and 13 bases lay in between. The CDR3 covers 15 residues. In germline, CDR1 is LGHNA, CDR2 YNFKEQ.

The chain combines TRBV6-5 with TRBJ2-2, with TRBD2 matching 12 bases. V shed 7 bases and J 7 bases; nucleotides not matched to a gene: 7. This CDR3 is built from 15 residues. The germline V gene encodes CDR1 MNHEY and CDR2 SVGAGI. The CDR3 DNA is TGTGCCAGCACCAGACTAGCGGGAGAGGGCGGGGAGCTGTTTTTT. Translating gives CASTRLAGEGGELFF.

This chain joins TRBV5-6 and TRBJ2-4; the D gene is possibly TRBD1 (6 bases). The CDR3 sequence is 16 residues long. V lost 6 bases and J lost 0, with 16 bases in between. Germline assignment: CDR1 SGHDT and CDR2 YYEEEE. This chain's CDR3 is CASINRALIAKNIQYF. The CDR3 DNA follows: TGTGCCAGCATTAACAGGGCCCTTATAGCCAAAAACATTCAGTACTTC.

The chain carries TRBV7-9 and TRBJ2-7; tentatively, D is TRBD2 (6 bases). Per the germline V gene, CDR1 is SEHNR and CDR2 is FQNEAQ (reference sequence). The V end was cut by 6 bases, the J end by 5 bases, with 20 bases between. This CDR3 comprises 15 residues. The CDR3 spells CASSPIGGSRDEQYF. As DNA, the CDR3 is TGTGCCAGCAGTCCTATTGGGGGGAGTCGCGACGAGCAGTACTTC.

This clone has only a few counts. The chain has TRBV2 and TRBJ2-7, with D tentatively TRBD2 (5 bases). Germline CDR1 reads SNHLY; CDR2 reads FYNNEI. The CDR3 contains 12 residues. V gave up 5 bases and J gave up 6 bases, with 11 bases separating them. The CDR3: CASSYDYSEQYF. The CDR3 DNA is TGTGCCAGCAGTTACGACTATAGCGAGCAGTACTTC. Full variable domain (outside the CDR3, taken from reference TRBV2 and TRBJ2-7): EPEVTQTPSHQVTQMGQEVILRCVPISNHLYFYWYRQILGQKVEFLVSFYNNEISEKSEIFDDQFSVERPDGSNFTLKIRSTKLEDSAMYFCASSYDYSEQYFGPGTRLTVT.

The sample holds a few counts of this clone. The rearrangement links TRBV4-1 to TRBJ2-3; D not certain. The CDR3 contains 15 residues. The germline CDR1 and CDR2 sequences are MGHRA and YSYEKL. Trimming stripped 1 base from V and 2 bases from J, with 10 bases between. CDR3 sequence: CASSQGHSLTDTQYF. The CDR3 nucleotides are TGCGCCAGCAGCCAAGGACATTCCCTCACAGATACGCAGTATTTT.

This chain links TRBV27 with TRBJ2-7; 9 positions match TRBD2. The V and J ends lost 6 bases and 2 bases, in that order; junction bases with no gene match: 8. The CDR3 consists of 15 residues. Germline CDR1 reads MNHEY; CDR2 reads SMNVEV (reference sequence). CDR3 nucleotides: TGTGCCAGCAGCGAAAGCGGGAGGCTAACCTACGAGCAGTACTTC. Its translation: CASSESGRLTYEQYF.

The chain uses TRBV5-5 and TRBJ2-1, with TRBD1 identical over 7 bases. The germline CDR1 and CDR2 sequences are SGHKS and YYEKEE (reference sequence). This CDR3 contains 15 residues. With 4 bases clipped from V and 7 bases from J, the junction kept 11 bases outside the gene matches. The CDR3 loop is CASSSTGESGNEQFF. The CDR3 coding sequence is TGTGCCAGCAGCAGCACAGGGGAGTCGGGGAATGAGCAGTTCTTC.

As DNA, the CDR3 is TGTGCCAGCAGCTTCCAAAACCAGGGGACTGGAAACACCATATATTTT. Its protein is CASSFQNQGTGNTIYF. This sequence joins TRBV7-6 and TRBJ1-3; possibly TRBD1 for D (6 bases). The germline gives CDR1 SGHVS, CDR2 FNYEAQ. V lost 3 bases to trimming and J lost 2 bases, with 14 bases between them. This CDR3 has 16 residues.